The rows below give T cell receptor beta chains drawn from one sample of a study of T cell repertoires in cytomegalovirus infection. TCRdb itself ran the reads through MiXCR, one entry per CDR3 protein. Altogether some 320,000 distinct CDR3 sequences are present, 9.5% being singletons, with the ten largest covering about 3.9%. The sequenced material came from PBMCs. The source of these receptors is a human donor in good health (CMV status not recorded). Some clones in this sample may be carry-over from other donors' samples. CDR3s leave out the opening cysteine and the closing phenylalanine or tryptophan. Fields, in order: clone size, V gene, J gene, CDR3 protein. The size field is filled for only some rows; it gives once, few, many or a size class.

>-|TRBV7-6|TRBJ1-1
ASSHGTREKAF
>many|TRBV7-8|TRBJ2-3
ASSAPSAGTVPY
>-|TRBV7-2|TRBJ2-7
ASSPPRGHLAHEQY
>many|TRBV11-2|TRBJ2-7
ASSFRREAPYEQY
>few|TRBV6-2/TRBV6-3|TRBJ1-4
ASSYSAGLEKLF
>many|TRBV4-1|TRBJ2-3
ASSYGQGSTDTQY
>-|TRBV19|TRBJ1-5
ASSKRGTGLGRREPQH
>few|TRBV28|TRBJ1-5
ASSLKGVRNQPQH
>many|TRBV20-1|TRBJ2-7
SASIAGERFEQY
>-|TRBV15|TRBJ2-5
ATSRDLGTETQY
>few|TRBV6-6|TRBJ2-2
ASSYRHGLNTGELF
>many|TRBV7-9|TRBJ1-2
ASSSAQGDNYGYT
>few|TRBV28|TRBJ1-2
ASSRGSSYGYT
>many|TRBV27|TRBJ2-1
ASSLGLAGDREF
>many|TRBV5-5|TRBJ2-5
ASSLQGAGETQY
>many|TRBV7-2|TRBJ2-1
ASSPEGLAGGSEQF
>many|TRBV28|TRBJ1-3
ASSFPRQGGRNTIY
>-|TRBV4-2|TRBJ1-6
ASSLATVRNSPLH
>many|TRBV7-2|TRBJ2-5
ASSLAAGHQETQY
>-|TRBV28|TRBJ2-1
ASSPFGVAGGGKGYNEQF
>few|TRBV12-3/TRBV12-4|TRBJ1-2
ASSHRGAVRGYT
>many|TRBV4-3|TRBJ2-7
ASSQGTSGGYEQY
>many|TRBV7-2|TRBJ2-7
ASSPFEVSYEQY
>-|TRBV7-6|TRBJ2-3
ASSSRKTGVADTQY
>many|TRBV7-6|TRBJ2-7
ASSLGLAGTAEQY
>many|TRBV7-3|TRBJ1-6
ASSLEGQITLNSPLH
>many|TRBV7-2|TRBJ2-5
ASSLRGDQQETQY
>-|TRBV5-1|TRBJ2-5
ASSLTLVGGWGETQY
>-|TRBV7-9|TRBJ1-2
ASSSASGGGYGYT
>few|TRBV19|TRBJ1-1
ATGTPFLNTEAF
>-|TRBV7-7|TRBJ1-6
ASSRGQGYPLH
>many|TRBV10-3|TRBJ2-1
AISEEANEQF
>many|TRBV20-1|TRBJ2-7
SASGQGALPSYEQY
>-|TRBV12-3/TRBV12-4|TRBJ2-6
ASSLAGSGADVLT
>-|TRBV7-3|TRBJ1-1
ASSLIGGNTEAF
>-|TRBV7-9|TRBJ1-3
ASSNRDRGSGNTIY
>-|TRBV6-1|TRBJ2-3
ASSEWEETQDTQY
>many|TRBV7-2|TRBJ2-5
ASSLLAGYPGETQY
>few|TRBV7-9|TRBJ1-2
ASSLVGTRGYGYT
>once|TRBV4-1|TRBJ2-4
ASSHIWTSNLF
>-|TRBV19|TRBJ1-2
ASTAANYGYT
>many|TRBV7-2|TRBJ2-3
ASSLKVAIVGGDVTDTQY
>many|TRBV7-3|TRBJ1-1
ASSPAAARGTEAF
>few|TRBV11-3|TRBJ2-1
ASSFSDHNEQF
>many|TRBV11-2|TRBJ2-1
ASSLGMTGGNEQF